A single sample gave rise to the 2 T cell receptor beta chains below, sequenced in a study of control samples from healthy donors and cancer patients. Libraries were prepared by immunoSEQ multiplex PCR; TCRdb keeps only in-frame clonotypes and omits some of them. Of about 160,000 clones in the sample, under 96% were seen once. Sequencing used blood. These receptors came from a woman aged 25 to 39 in good health.

V gene TRBV7-9 combines with J gene TRBJ1-3; D unclear. Germline lookup yields CDR1 SEHNR and CDR2 FQNEAQ (reference sequence). CDR3 length equals 14 residues. The V gene lost 2 bases and the J gene lost 4 bases, with 9 bases spanning the gap. The chain's CDR3 is CASSLMGRGNTIYF. In nucleotides, the CDR3 is TGTGCCAGCAGCTTAATGGGGAGGGGAAACACCATATATTTT. The full variable domain, its missing parts supplied by reference TRBV7-9 and TRBJ1-3, is DTGVSQNPRHKITKRGQNVTFRCDPISEHNRLYWYRQTLGQGPEFLTYFQNEAQLEKSRLLSDRFSAERPKGSFSTLEIQRTEQGDSAMYLCASSLMGRGNTIYFGEGSWLTVV.

The J gene is TRBJ1-5, the V gene TRBV19; no clear D. CDR1 and CDR2 (germline): LNHDA, SQIVND (reference sequence). The CDR3 runs to 14 residues. V was clipped by 3 bases and J by 5 bases, with 11 bases between them. This CDR3 is CASSIPGRDQPQHF. CDR3 DNA: TGTGCCAGTAGTATCCCCGGTAGGGATCAGCCCCAGCATTTT. Full variable domain (rest looked up from reference TRBV19 and TRBJ1-5): DGGITQSPKYLFRKEGQNVTLSCEQNLNHDAMYWYRQDPGQGLRLIYYSQIVNDFQKGDIAEGYSVSREKKESFPLTVTSAQKNPTAFYLCASSIPGRDQPQHFGDGTRLSIL.